What follows is one T cell receptor (beta chain) and its context. In the authors' methods: Quantification of nucleated cells was approximated via reference gene primer amplification. Measured with immunoSEQ multiplex PCR; TCRdb has only the in-frame clones, and not every one. V, J and clone size reflect that table, while D and trimming were determined from the DNA. Found here are some 260,000 clones, about 91% of them singletons; the top ten hold over 1.1%. The data were taken from a study of blood T cell repertoires in COVID-19. In the study overall: Italy, Spain and the United States were the sources of the convalescent and acute COVID-19 samples. The cDNA or gDNA used as material had been derived from T cells, B-cell-depleted T cells, or PBMCs.

The germline V and J ends were trimmed by 4 bases and 5 bases, with 13 bases remaining between them. Germline CDR1 and CDR2: SGHRS and YFSETQ. The CDR3 contains 15 residues. The TCR comes from a man at least 80 years old with acute or convalescent COVID-19. The chain has TRBV5-1 and TRBJ2-6, with D possibly matching TRBD1 (5 bases). Sequencing was done on a sample of peripheral blood. In DNA, the CDR3 is TGCGCCAGCAGCCCAGATAAGGGGTGGGCCAACGTCCTGACTTTC. Amino acids: CASSPDKGWANVLTF.